The next 5 T cell receptor beta chains were all read from a single sample in a study of blood T cells in healthy people across ages. A second about 7 to 12 cycle PCR used barcoded and J-beta primers. TCRdb reprocessed the 5' RACE reads via MiXCR and lists one record per CDR3 protein. Among approximately 810,000 distinct CDR3 sequences listed, roughly 40% were seen once. The sample consisted of blood. The source of these receptors is a man between 18 and 29 years old in good health.

This clonotype showed up many times. The chain joins TRBV7-2 to TRBJ1-2, with no clear D. Germline assignment: CDR1 SGHTA and CDR2 FQGNSA. V lost 4 bases and J 4 bases, leaving 16 bases between the germline ends. The CDR3 has 15 amino acids. CDR3 protein: CASSSAAGPSYGYTF. In DNA, the CDR3 is TGTGCCAGCAGCTCCGCGGCAGGCCCGTCCTATGGCTACACCTTC.

V is TRBV29-1 and J is TRBJ1-2, with TRBD1 as a possible D gene (6 bases). The length of the CDR3 is 13 residues. Trimming left V 5 bases short and J 4 bases short, with 14 bases between. Germline V gene lookup returns CDR1 SQVTM and CDR2 ANQGSEA. CDR3 nucleotides: TGCAGCGTTTTAACAGGGATCATCTATGGCTACACCTTC. This sequence encodes CSVLTGIIYGYTF.

This clonotype was seen a few times. This may be a read error, as it is one base from a much larger clone. The gene calls are TRBV7-2 and TRBJ1-1; D is perhaps TRBD1 (5 bases). Trimming took 7 bases from V and 0 from J, leaving 12 bases between them. The V gene's germline CDR1 is SGHTA and CDR2 FQGNSA. CDR3 length: 14 residues. The CDR3 region has the DNA TGTGCCAGCACCCTACGGACATTGAACACTGAAGCTTTCTTT. Its protein is CASTLRTLNTEAFF.

This clonotype was seen repeatedly, ten times or more. The chain recombines TRBV15 with TRBJ2-3; D is undetermined. Per germline, CDR1 LNHNV and CDR2 YYDKDF (reference sequence). The CDR3 runs 11 residues. V was pared by 4 bases and J by 6 bases, with 5 bases between. CDR3 sequence reads: CATSTEDTQYF. The CDR3 DNA follows: TGTGCCACCAGCACCGAGGATACGCAGTATTTT.

This clonotype occurred a few times. This chain uses TRBV12-3 or TRBV12-4 with TRBJ1-2; D possibly corresponds to TRBD1 (6 bases). V was pared by 4 bases and J by 7 bases, with 13 bases between. This CDR3 region has 13 residues. The CDR3 reads CASSSGRGCGYTF. The CDR3 DNA reads as TGTGCCAGCAGTTCCGGCAGGGGATGTGGCTACACCTTC.